The present T cell receptor beta chain was sequenced within a study of OX40 agonist ivuxolimab in advanced cancers. Regarding the study in general: Ivuxolimab was a fully human IgG2 agonistic monoclonal antibody targeting the costimulatory receptor OX40 (CD134). Intravenous ivuxolimab was administered to patients every 2 weeks at six dose levels: 0.01, 0.1, 0.3, 1.5, 3 and 10 mg/kg. Of the approximately 50 dose-escalation patients, hepatocellular carcinoma was present in around 20, melanoma in some 15, renal cell carcinoma in 9 and head and neck cancer in 9. In the dose-escalation cohort, around 80% of patients were male, and the mean age was around 60 years with a range of about 23 to 79. Prior anti-PD-1, anti-PD-L1 or anti-CTLA-4 therapy was permitted, and checkpoint inhibitors had been received by around 39% of dose-escalation patients. Three dose-escalation patients achieved partial responses, one with hepatocellular carcinoma and two with cutaneous melanoma. The purpose of peripheral TCRbeta sequencing was to test whether ivuxolimab changed TCR sequence diversity and led to clonal T-cell expansion. The monotherapy dose-escalation portion (N = 52 patients) of the phase I ivuxolimab trial is reported in the paper. The investigation overall reported the following: The antigen specificity of the peripheral T cells that underwent clonal expansion was not determined. Low levels of normalized T-cell clonal expansion were also shown by some nonresponding patients. At doses from 0.1 to 3.0 mg/kg, clonal expansion was seen in both CD4+ and CD8+ blood T cells between baseline and week 6. After ivuxolimab, CD8+ T cells had more expanded clones than CD4+ T cells on average. Partial responders in the 0.1-3.0 mg/kg groups had among the lowest normalized peripheral clonal expansion, especially among CD8+ T cells.

The count of this clone is one. Its antigen is unknown. No quality values exist for individual bases; no much larger clone is one base distant. Genomic DNA was isolated from the sorted cells so that the TCRbeta CDR3 region could be sequenced. TCRbeta CDR3 regions were sequenced using the immunoSEQ Assay. This is the immuneACCESS table as TCRdb keeps it, with only in-frame sequences that have V and J called. A part of the clones is gone; compared with another copy, unresolved V genes explain less than half, and the rest is unexplained. Counted in this sample were roughly 80,000 clones; 90% to 95% of them appeared once. The biggest ten clones account for approximately 0.7% of the sample. Clipping removes 7 bases from V and 3 bases from J, with 13 as the unmatched junction base count. There are 16 amino acids in the CDR3, from cysteine to phenylalanine inclusive. This entry keeps only the CDR3 DNA: 48 bases, framed from base 1. For CDR1 and CDR2, the germline V gene (reference sequence) lists MNHNY and SVGAGI.

The trial excluded patients who had a history of autoimmune disease or were on systemic immunosuppression. Peripheral blood for TCR sequencing was collected from all dose cohorts at baseline, on cycle 4 day 1, and on cycle 7 day 1. The samples were drawn from a first-in-human, open-label, multicenter phase I dose-escalation trial of ivuxolimab. Adults with locally advanced or metastatic melanoma, renal cell, hepatocellular, or head and neck squamous cell carcinoma were enrolled in the trial. Before TCR sequencing, CD4+ and CD8+ T cells were separately sorted from peripheral blood. This sequence uses TRBV6-6 and TRBJ2-5, with 8 junctional bases fitting TRBD1. This receptor was obtained from an adult with an advanced solid tumor such as melanoma, head and neck, liver or kidney cancer. This material consisted of CD4+ or CD8+ T cells sorted from blood, taken in a trial of the OX40 agonist ivuxolimab. The CDR3 region has the sequence CASIDRARGLEETQYF. DNA sequence: TGTGCCAGCATCGACCGGGCCAGGGGGCTGGAAGAGACCCAGTACTTC.